This T cell receptor (beta chain) was captured in a study of T cell changes during pregnancy in multiple sclerosis. The assay was immunoSEQ multiplex PCR, and TCRdb's table has in-frame clones only and misses some. Here the sample spans some 89,000 clones, 94% being singletons. Sample: peripheral blood, taken in the third trimester of pregnancy. This sequence was found in a female donor with multiple sclerosis, enrolled in a pregnancy study.

The CDR3 sequence: CASRKGHLNTEAFF. For the CDR3, the DNA is TGTGCCAGCAGGAAGGGACACCTGAACACTGAAGCTTTCTTT. The chain links TRBV2 to TRBJ1-1; D possibly corresponds to TRBD1 (6 bases). CDR1 SNHLY and CDR2 FYNNEI come from the germline V gene. The length of the CDR3 is 14 residues. The V gene lost 6 bases and the J gene lost 0 bases, with 11 bases spanning the gap.